This T cell receptor beta chain was identified in a study of T cells after somatic rescue of genetic block. Clones were sequenced by immunoSEQ multiplex PCR, and TCRdb holds only the in-frame ones, with some missing. This table holds 12,000 or so clones, around four fifths found once. The germline gives CDR1 SGDLS, CDR2 YYNGEE. With V trimmed by 0 bases and J by 3 bases, 0 bases remained unmatched. The CDR3 is 15 amino acids. The chain couples TRBV9 to TRBJ2-1, with 10 bases fitting TRBD1. This sequence originates from a boy aged 5-17 years. Material for sequencing was peripheral blood mononuclear cells (PBMCs). The CDR3 DNA reads as TGTGCCAGCAGCGTAGGGACAGGGGGCTACAATGAGCAGTTCTTC. Amino acid sequence: CASSVGTGGYNEQFF.